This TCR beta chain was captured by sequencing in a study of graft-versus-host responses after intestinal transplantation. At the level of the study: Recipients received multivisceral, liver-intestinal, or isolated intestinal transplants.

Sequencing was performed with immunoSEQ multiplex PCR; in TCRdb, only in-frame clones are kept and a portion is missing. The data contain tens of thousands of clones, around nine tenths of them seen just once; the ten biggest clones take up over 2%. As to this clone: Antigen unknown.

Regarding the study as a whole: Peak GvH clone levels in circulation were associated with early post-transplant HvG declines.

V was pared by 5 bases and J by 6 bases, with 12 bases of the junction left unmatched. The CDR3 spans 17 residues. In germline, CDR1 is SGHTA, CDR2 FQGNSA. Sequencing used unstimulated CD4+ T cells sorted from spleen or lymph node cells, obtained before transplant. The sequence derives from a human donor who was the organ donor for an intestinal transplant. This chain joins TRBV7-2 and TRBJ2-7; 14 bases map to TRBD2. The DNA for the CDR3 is TGTGCCAGCAGCGCAGCGGGGACTAGCGGGAGTTTGAGCGAGCAGTACTTC. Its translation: CASSAAGTSGSLSEQYF.